These 16 T cell receptor beta chains originate from one sample sequenced in a study of blood T cell repertoires in COVID-19. Generated by immunoSEQ multiplex PCR, the TCRdb table keeps only in-frame clones and is missing some. The sample has over 100,000 clones, 70% to 90% seen once; the top ten hold 1.1% to 1.5%. What was sequenced was peripheral blood. The receptors stem from a man in his forties with acute or convalescent COVID-19.

The chain carries TRBV29-1 and TRBJ1-2, with a weak D call TRBD1 (6 bases). The CDR3 spans 16 residues. V dropped 6 bases and J dropped 5 bases, with 25 bases sitting between them. The germline V gene encodes CDR1 SQVTM and CDR2 ANQGSEA. DNA of the CDR3: TGCAGCGTCCAAAAGGAGGGGGGGAGGTCGAGGTATGGCTACACCTTC. This gives the protein CSVQKEGGRSRYGYTF. The full variable domain, completed using reference TRBV29-1 and TRBJ1-2, is SAVISQKPSRDICQRGTSLTIQCQVDSQVTMMFWYRQQPGQSLTLIATANQGSEATYESGFVIDKFPISRPNLTFSTLTVSNMSPEDSSIYLCSVQKEGGRSRYGYTFGSGTRLTVV.

Regarding this clone: The same CDR3 is also encoded by other DNA sequences in this sample. The CDR3: CASRDSSYEQYF. The CDR3 DNA is TGTGCCAGCAGGGACAGTTCCTACGAGCAGTACTTC. The chain is built from TRBV2 and TRBJ2-7; D perhaps matches TRBD1 (6 bases). The CDR3 is 12 amino acids. Germline CDR1 SNHLY, CDR2 FYNNEI. The germline V and J ends were trimmed by 6 bases and 1 base, with 7 bases remaining between them.

The J gene is TRBJ2-7, the V gene TRBV7-2, with 7 nucleotides matching TRBD2. Germline V gives CDR1 SGHTA, CDR2 FQGNSA. The CDR3 is 16 residues long. Trimming cost V 1 base and J 0 bases; bases outside gene matches: 6. The CDR3 is CASSLDGRGSSYEQYF. CDR3 sequence (DNA): TGTGCCAGCAGCTTAGACGGGCGGGGGAGCTCCTACGAGCAGTACTTC.

This chain connects TRBV19 to TRBJ2-7; 11 bases line up with TRBD2. CDR1 is LNHDA and CDR2 is SQIVND in the germline V gene (reference sequence). V lost 4 bases and J lost 3; bases outside the gene matches: 5. The CDR3 contains 15 residues. The CDR3 nucleotides read TGTGCCAGTAGTACTAGCGGGGGGCTCTTCTACGAGCAGTACTTC. As protein: CASSTSGGLFYEQYF.

V is TRBV27 and J is TRBJ2-3; D possibly corresponds to TRBD2 (6 bases). Between the trimmed V and J ends, which lost 6 bases and 3 bases, there was a span of 19 bases. The CDR3 runs 16 residues. Germline lookup yields CDR1 MNHEY and CDR2 SMNVEV (reference sequence). DNA of the CDR3: TGTGCCAGCAGCACCTCGGGGGTTATGTCTACAGATACGCAGTATTTT. It encodes CASSTSGVMSTDTQYF.

V gene TRBV6-5 combines with J gene TRBJ1-5; 7 positions match TRBD1. The germline gives CDR1 MNHEY, CDR2 SVGAGI. Trimming at V came to 6 bases and at J to 2 bases, leaving 7 bases not matched to a gene. The CDR3 spans 15 residues. Here the CDR3 DNA reads TGTGCCAGCAGCCTTTACAGGGGAGGCAATCAGCCCCAGCATTTT. It specifies CASSLYRGGNQPQHF.

This chain links TRBV7-9 with TRBJ1-2; 9 nucleotides match TRBD1. CDR3 length: 13 residues. Germline CDR1 and CDR2: SEHNR and FQNEAQ (reference sequence). V shed 7 bases and J 5 bases; nucleotides not matched to a gene: 5. The CDR3 region is CASTRDRVYGYTF. CDR3 DNA sequence: TGTGCCAGCACTCGGGACAGGGTATATGGCTACACCTTC.

The chain couples TRBV29-1 to TRBJ1-5; no firm D call. The CDR3 loop spans 14 amino acids. The ends were cut back, 5 bases at V and 0 bases at J, with 11 bases in the middle. Germline V gene lookup returns CDR1 SQVTM and CDR2 ANQGSEA. CDR3 DNA: TGCAGCGTTCAAACAGAAAATAGCAATCAGCCCCAGCATTTT. It specifies CSVQTENSNQPQHF.

This chain uses TRBV6-2 or TRBV6-3 with TRBJ2-5, with TRBD2 as a possible D gene (5 bases). The germline V gene encodes CDR1 MNHEY and CDR2 SVGEGT. CDR3 length equals 13 residues. Trimming shortened V by 5 bases and J by 5 bases, and 12 bases separated the two germline ends. The CDR3: CASSPIARETQYF. Written as DNA, the CDR3 is TGTGCCAGCAGTCCCATAGCGAGGGAGACCCAGTACTTC.

V gene TRBV6-6 combines with J gene TRBJ2-5; 11 bases are a match to TRBD2. With 7 bases clipped from V and 7 bases from J, the junction kept 2 bases outside the gene matches. The CDR3 covers 12 residues. Germline V gene lookup returns CDR1 MNHNY and CDR2 SVGAGI (reference sequence). In nucleotides, the CDR3 is TGTGCCAGCACCGGACTAGCGGGGACCCAGTACTTC. This gives the protein CASTGLAGTQYF.

The chain links TRBV10-1 to TRBJ1-1, with 10 positions matching TRBD1. V lost 6 bases, J lost 6 bases, and 10 bases stayed unmatched. The CDR3 spans 15 residues. Germline V lookup: CDR1 WNHNN, CDR2 SYGVQD (reference sequence). CDR3 nucleotide sequence: TGCGCCAGCAGCCTTCGCCGGGACAGGGGATCTGAAGCTTTCTTT. This encodes CASSLRRDRGSEAFF.

The DNA for the CDR3 is TGTGCCACCTTAAAACAGGGACCAGATGAAAAACTGTTTTTT. Protein product: CATLKQGPDEKLFF. The rearrangement joins TRBV2 to TRBJ1-4; possibly TRBD1 for D (6 bases). This CDR3 contains 14 residues. V was cut by 10 bases and J by 6 bases, with 18 bases left in between. Germline loops: CDR1 SNHLY, CDR2 FYNNEI. The full variable domain, in which reference TRBV2 and TRBJ1-4 provide the parts outside the CDR3, is EPEVTQTPSHQVTQMGQEVILRCVPISNHLYFYWYRQILGQKVEFLVSFYNNEISEKSEIFDDQFSVERPDGSNFTLKIRSTKLEDSAMYFCATLKQGPDEKLFFGSGTQLSVL.

This chain links TRBV6-5 with TRBJ1-5; TRBD1 matches at 10 bases. The length of the CDR3 is 14 residues. With 6 bases clipped from V and 5 bases from J, the junction kept 4 bases outside the gene matches. Germline lookup yields CDR1 MNHEY and CDR2 SVGAGI. The CDR3 is CASSPGTGDQPQHF. CDR3 coding DNA: TGTGCCAGCAGCCCCGGGACAGGGGATCAGCCCCAGCATTTT.

The V call is TRBV6-6, the J call TRBJ2-7, with 10 bases identical to TRBD2. Germline-derived CDR1 and CDR2 are MNHNY and SVGAGI (reference sequence). Trimming removed 0 bases from V and 6 bases from J; junction bases left unmatched: 2. The CDR3 has 14 residues. DNA for the CDR3: TGTGCCAGCAGTTACTCAGCGGGGGGGCCCGAGCAGTACTTC. As protein: CASSYSAGGPEQYF.

The gene calls are TRBV27 and TRBJ2-7; 8 nucleotides line up with TRBD2. V lost 1 base to trimming and J lost 2 bases; unmatched junction nucleotides: 4. Germline CDR1 and CDR2: MNHEY and SMNVEV (reference sequence). The CDR3 has 15 residues. CDR3 loop: CASSLFAGGPYEQYF. Here the CDR3 DNA reads TGTGCCAGCAGTTTATTTGCGGGAGGCCCCTACGAGCAGTACTTC.

CDR3 amino acids: CASREGLSTDTQYF. CDR3 nucleotides: TGTGCCAGCAGAGAGGGACTGTCCACAGATACGCAGTATTTT. V usage is TRBV2 and J usage is TRBJ2-3, with D possibly being TRBD2 (6 bases). Trimming stripped 6 bases from V and 2 bases from J, with 12 bases between. Germline loops: CDR1 SNHLY, CDR2 FYNNEI. This CDR3 has 14 residues.